The 14 T cell receptor beta chains below come from one sample, sequenced in a study of cytomegalovirus exposure and HLA in healthy donors. 60 Vbeta and 13 Jbeta primers were used in PCR. Profiled with immunoSEQ multiplex PCR; TCRdb holds only in-frame clones, not every one. The sample lists under 130,000 clones; more than 65% were seen once. Sequencing was performed on PBMCs. These receptors were taken from a middle-aged man in good health and CMV-seropositive.

V gene TRBV27 combines with J gene TRBJ2-7; 10 bases match TRBD1. Germline CDR1 and CDR2: MNHEY and SMNVEV (reference sequence). The junction had 8 bases not matched to a gene; V was cut back by 6 bases and J by 3 bases. CDR3 length: 15 residues. CDR3 region: CASSFRDRGFYEQYF. CDR3 in DNA: TGTGCCAGCAGCTTCCGGGACAGGGGTTTCTACGAGCAGTACTTC.

The chain combines TRBV4-3 with TRBJ2-7, with 15 bases aligning to TRBD2. Germline V gene lookup returns CDR1 LGHNA and CDR2 YSLEER. This CDR3 is 19 amino acids long. Trimming cost V 0 bases and J 3 bases; bases outside gene matches: 9. CDR3 in amino acids: CASSQEAEGLAGGIYEQYF. In nucleotides, the CDR3 is TGCGCCAGCAGCCAAGAAGCCGAGGGACTAGCGGGAGGCATCTACGAGCAGTACTTC.

This chain joins TRBV2 and TRBJ2-7; possible D gene TRBD1, 7 bases. Trimming took off 2 bases at V and 3 bases at J, with 11 bases between the two ends. Germline CDR1 SNHLY, CDR2 FYNNEI. The CDR3 is 14 residues long. The CDR3 DNA reads as TGTGCCAGCAGTGAACGACAGGGACTCTACGAGCAGTACTTC. Protein sequence: CASSERQGLYEQYF.

The chain has TRBV29-1 and TRBJ2-1, with D possibly matching TRBD1 (5 bases). With 6 bases removed from V and 4 bases from J, the gap between germline ends came to 13 bases. The V gene's germline CDR1 is SQVTM and CDR2 ANQGSEA. This CDR3 has 13 amino acids. CDR3 DNA: TGCAGCGTCACCCAGACAGTATACAATGAGCAGTTCTTC. This translates into CSVTQTVYNEQFF.

The gene calls are TRBV4-3 and TRBJ2-7; 7 bases are a match to TRBD2. V was clipped by 0 bases and J by 0 bases; unmatched bases: 8. CDR1 is LGHNA and CDR2 is YSLEER in the germline V gene. CDR3 size: 17 residues. The CDR3 is CASSQDLYGGFSYEQYF. CDR3 nucleotide sequence: TGCGCCAGCAGCCAAGATCTGTACGGGGGGTTCTCCTACGAGCAGTACTTC.

CDR3 protein: CASSEGGRGNEQFF. In DNA, the CDR3 is TGCGCCAGCAGTGAAGGCGGGAGGGGGAATGAGCAGTTCTTC. This rearrangement joins TRBV10-1 to TRBJ2-1; 9 bases align to TRBD2. With 3 bases clipped from V and 7 bases from J, the junction kept 4 bases outside the gene matches. CDR1 and CDR2 from the germline V gene are WNHNN and SYGVQD (reference sequence). CDR3 length equals 14 residues.

The chain uses TRBV18 and TRBJ1-1; D is undetermined. Germline V gives CDR1 KGHSH, CDR2 LQKENI. The ends were cut back, 3 bases at V and 4 bases at J, with 12 bases in the middle. The CDR3 consists of 14 residues. CDR3 sequence: CASSPGRVSTEAFF. The CDR3 DNA reads TGTGCCAGCTCACCTGGCCGGGTTAGCACTGAAGCTTTCTTT.

This chain joins TRBV4-1 and TRBJ2-2, with 15 bases identical to TRBD2. The CDR3 has 20 residues. The V segment lost 4 bases and the J segment 5 bases; nucleotides outside the gene matches: 14. Germline values: CDR1 MGHRA, CDR2 YSYEKL. The CDR3 bases are TGCGCCAGCAGCCCAGGGACTAGCGGGAGGAGGTTCTATGGAACCGGGGAGCTGTTTTTT. Translated: CASSPGTSGRRFYGTGELFF.

Turning to this clone: This same CDR3 is encoded by further DNA sequences in the sample. The gene calls are TRBV2 and TRBJ2-2, with D possibly matching TRBD1 (6 bases). CDR1 is SNHLY and CDR2 is FYNNEI in the germline V gene. Trimming took 6 bases from V and 1 from J, leaving 9 bases between them. The CDR3 is 14 amino acids. DNA of the CDR3: TGTGCCAGCAGCACAGGGAAGAACACCGGGGAGCTGTTTTTT. This sequence encodes CASSTGKNTGELFF.

The count of this clone is one. The rearrangement uses TRBV7-3 and TRBJ1-1; 7 nucleotides align to TRBD1. V was pared by 1 base and J by 4 bases, with 0 bases of the junction left unmatched. The germline V gene encodes CDR1 SGHTA and CDR2 FQGTGA. CDR3 length: 13 residues. CDR3 protein: CASSLRDSTEAFF. The CDR3 DNA follows: TGTGCCAGCAGCTTAAGGGACAGCACTGAAGCTTTCTTT.

This clone was found once. This chain connects TRBV7-2 to TRBJ2-1; no definite D call. Looked up from germline, CDR1 is SGHTA and CDR2 is FQGNSA. The CDR3 extends over 13 amino acids. Trimming took 2 bases from V and 9 from J, leaving 11 bases between them. CDR3 DNA: TGTGCCAGCAGCTTAATACCGGCGGTTGAGCAGTTCTTC. Amino acids: CASSLIPAVEQFF. Using reference TRBV7-2 and TRBJ2-1 for the parts outside the CDR3, the full variable domain is GAGVSQSPSNKVTEKGKDVELRCDPISGHTALYWYRQSLGQGLEFLIYFQGNSAPDKSGLPSDRFSAERTGGSVSTLTIQRTQQEDSAVYLCASSLIPAVEQFFGPGTRLTVL.

This clone was detected only a few times. J is TRBJ2-2 and V is TRBV6-1; D is possibly TRBD1 (6 bases). Germline V gives CDR1 MNHNS, CDR2 SASEGT. The V end was cut by 7 bases, the J end by 6 bases, with 9 bases between. The CDR3 loop spans 12 amino acids. The DNA for the CDR3 is TGTGCCAGCATTAGACAGGCCGGGGAGCTGTTTTTT. Its translation: CASIRQAGELFF.

This chain links TRBV10-3 with TRBJ2-1, with 8 nucleotides matching TRBD1. V lost 6 bases, J lost 7 bases, and 8 bases stayed unmatched. The germline CDR1 and CDR2 sequences are ENHRY and SYGVKD. This CDR3 is 14 amino acids long. CDR3 sequence reads: CAISHDRGGNEQFF. CDR3 DNA sequence: TGTGCCATCAGCCACGACAGGGGAGGAAATGAGCAGTTCTTC.

This chain uses TRBV11-1 with TRBJ2-1; 8 nucleotides agree with TRBD2. Per germline, CDR1 SGHAT and CDR2 FQDESV (reference sequence). This CDR3 is 14 amino acids long. J was trimmed by 5 bases and V by 5 bases; bases with no gene match: 5. CDR3 DNA: TGTGCCAGCAGCCAGAGACTAGCGAACAATGAGCAGTTCTTC. Protein product: CASSQRLANNEQFF.